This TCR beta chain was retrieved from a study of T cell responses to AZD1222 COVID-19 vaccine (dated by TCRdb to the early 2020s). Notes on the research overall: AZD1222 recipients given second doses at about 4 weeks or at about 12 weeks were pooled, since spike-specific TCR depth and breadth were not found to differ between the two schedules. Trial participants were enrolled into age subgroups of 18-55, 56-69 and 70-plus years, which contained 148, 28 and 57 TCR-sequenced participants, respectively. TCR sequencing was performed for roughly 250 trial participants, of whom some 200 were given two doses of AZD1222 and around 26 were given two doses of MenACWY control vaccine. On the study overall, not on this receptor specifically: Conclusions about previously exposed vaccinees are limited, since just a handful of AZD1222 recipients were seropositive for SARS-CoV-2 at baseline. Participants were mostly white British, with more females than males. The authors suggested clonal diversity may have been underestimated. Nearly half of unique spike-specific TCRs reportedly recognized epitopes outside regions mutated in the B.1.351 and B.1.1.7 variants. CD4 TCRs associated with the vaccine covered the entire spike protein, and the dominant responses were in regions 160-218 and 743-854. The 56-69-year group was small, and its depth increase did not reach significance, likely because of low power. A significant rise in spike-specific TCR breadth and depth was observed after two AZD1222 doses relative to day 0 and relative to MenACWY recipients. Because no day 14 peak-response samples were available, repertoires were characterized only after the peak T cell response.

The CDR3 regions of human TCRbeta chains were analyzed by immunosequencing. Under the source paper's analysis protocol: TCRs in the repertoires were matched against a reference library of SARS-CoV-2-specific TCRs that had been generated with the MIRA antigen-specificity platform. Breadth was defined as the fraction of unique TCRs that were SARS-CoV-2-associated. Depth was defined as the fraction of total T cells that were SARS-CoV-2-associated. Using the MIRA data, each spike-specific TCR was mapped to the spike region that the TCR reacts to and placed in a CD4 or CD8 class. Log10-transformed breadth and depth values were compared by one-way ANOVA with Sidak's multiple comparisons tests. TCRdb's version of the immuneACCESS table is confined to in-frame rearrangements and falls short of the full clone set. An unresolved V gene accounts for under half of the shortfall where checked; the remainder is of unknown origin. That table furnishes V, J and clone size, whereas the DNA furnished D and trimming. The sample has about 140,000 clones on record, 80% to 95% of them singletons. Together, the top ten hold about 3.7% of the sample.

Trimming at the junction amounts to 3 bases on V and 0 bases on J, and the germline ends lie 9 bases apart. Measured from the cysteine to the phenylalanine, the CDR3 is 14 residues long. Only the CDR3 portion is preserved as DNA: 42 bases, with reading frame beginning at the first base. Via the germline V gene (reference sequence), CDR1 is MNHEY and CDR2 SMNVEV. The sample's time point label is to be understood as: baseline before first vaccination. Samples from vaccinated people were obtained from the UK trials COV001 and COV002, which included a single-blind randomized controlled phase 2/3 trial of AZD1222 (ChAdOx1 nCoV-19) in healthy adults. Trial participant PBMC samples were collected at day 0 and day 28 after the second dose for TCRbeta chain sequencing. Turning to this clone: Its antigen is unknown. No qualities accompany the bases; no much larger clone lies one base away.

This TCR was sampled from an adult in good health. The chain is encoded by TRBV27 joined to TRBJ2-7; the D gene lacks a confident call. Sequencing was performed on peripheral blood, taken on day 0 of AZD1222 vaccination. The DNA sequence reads TGTGCCAGCAGTTTCAGCTTTTTCTCCTACGAGCAGTACTTC. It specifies CASSFSFFSYEQYF.